One and the same sample provided the 9 T cell receptor beta chains below, sequenced in a study of T cells in Graves' hyperthyroidism and ophthalmopathy. It was RNA transcripts that yielded the amplified TCR beta CDR3 regions. Primed by the HTBI set, a first-round RT-PCR was run on the TCR CDR3. TCRdb analysed the multiplex PCR reads with MiXCR anew, one entry per CDR3 protein. The sample lists about 250,000 distinct CDR3 sequences; approximately 23% were seen once. Material for sequencing was blood. These receptors all stem from a man aged 30 to 39 with Graves' ophthalmopathy.

The table lists this clonotype with many counts. V usage is TRBV5-1 and J usage is TRBJ1-1; a weak D match, TRBD1 (5 bases). Trimming shortened V by 4 bases and J by 1 base, and 14 bases separated the two germline ends. The CDR3 contains 15 residues. Germline-derived CDR1 and CDR2 are SGHRS and YFSETQ. The CDR3 coding sequence is TGCGCCAGCAGCCAGGGACTTACAGCGAACACTGAAGCTTTCTTT. This sequence encodes CASSQGLTANTEAFF. Looking up the rest from reference TRBV5-1 and TRBJ1-1 gives the full variable domain: KAGVTQTPRYLIKTRGQQVTLSCSPISGHRSVSWYQQTPGQGLQFLFEYFSETQRNKGNFPGRFSGRQFSNSRSEMNVSTLELGDSALYLCASSQGLTANTEAFFGQGTRLTVV.

The rearrangement links TRBV20-1 to TRBJ2-3, with 8 bases aligning to TRBD2. Germline V gene lookup returns CDR1 DFQATT and CDR2 SNEGSKA (reference sequence). V shed 5 bases and J 3 bases; nucleotides not matched to a gene: 13. The CDR3 has 16 residues. The CDR3 loop is CSASGVGGGKTDTQYF. The CDR3 bases are TGCAGTGCTTCGGGGGTCGGGGGGGGCAAGACAGATACGCAGTATTTT.

The chain links TRBV12-3 or TRBV12-4 to TRBJ2-4; TRBD1 or TRBD2 may be the D gene (5 bases each). With 10 bases removed from V and 0 bases from J, the gap between germline ends came to 16 bases. The CDR3 totals 15 residues. The chain's CDR3 is CANLGTQLAKNIQYF. In nucleotides, the CDR3 is TGTGCCAACCTCGGGACGCAACTAGCCAAAAACATTCAGTACTTC.

The chain links TRBV2 to TRBJ2-2; D unresolved. The V end was cut by 9 bases, the J end by 5 bases, with 10 bases between. The CDR3 has 12 amino acids. Germline V lookup: CDR1 SNHLY, CDR2 FYNNEI. Written as DNA, the CDR3 is TGTGCCAGTGGGAAGAGGACCGGGGAGCTGTTTTTT. As protein: CASGKRTGELFF.

This chain connects TRBV27 to TRBJ2-6, with D possibly TRBD1 on 6 matching bases. V gave up 2 bases and J gave up 0 bases, with 11 bases separating them. The CDR3 is made up of 17 amino acids. CDR1 and CDR2 from the germline V gene are MNHEY and SMNVEV (reference sequence). The CDR3 loop reads CASSLPRRGSGANVLTF. The CDR3 DNA sequence: TGTGCCAGCAGTTTACCCCGCAGGGGCTCTGGGGCCAACGTCCTGACTTTC.

This clonotype was picked up many times. The chain joins TRBV28 to TRBJ1-6, with D uncertain. The CDR3 has 14 residues. V was trimmed by 6 bases and J by 7 bases, leaving 13 bases between them. Germline values: CDR1 MDHEN, CDR2 SYDVKM. CDR3 coding DNA: TGTGCCAGCAGCGGCGGGCCTGAAAATTCACCCCTCCACTTT. Encoded protein: CASSGGPENSPLHF.

This clonotype turned up a few times. This chain connects TRBV6-5 to TRBJ2-2; D unresolved. Between the trimmed V and J ends, which lost 4 bases and 6 bases, there was a span of 12 bases. Germline values: CDR1 MNHEY, CDR2 SVGAGI. The CDR3 covers 14 residues. CDR3 DNA: TGTGCCAGCAGTTTCGACTCCCGGTCCGGGGAGCTGTTTTTT. It yields the protein CASSFDSRSGELFF.

The chain links TRBV12-5 to TRBJ2-1; TRBD2 agrees at 14 bases. The CDR3 runs to 18 residues. The J segment lost 8 bases and the V segment lost 1 base, leaving 10 bases of the junction unmatched. The V gene's germline CDR1 is LGHNT and CDR2 FRNRAP. CDR3 in DNA: TGTGCTAGTGGTTTGGCCGGGACTAGCGGGAGAGCTAACGATGAGCAGTTCTTC. Protein sequence: CASGLAGTSGRANDEQFF.

This clonotype was seen many times. The chain couples TRBV6-1 to TRBJ2-5; D is ambiguous. Germline V gene sequence: CDR1 MNHNS, CDR2 SASEGT. V was pared by 7 bases and J by 1 base, with 10 bases between. The CDR3 totals 13 residues. The DNA for the CDR3 is TGTGCCAGCAAGCGCGGCCCCCAAGAGACCCAGTACTTC. Translated, it gives CASKRGPQETQYF.